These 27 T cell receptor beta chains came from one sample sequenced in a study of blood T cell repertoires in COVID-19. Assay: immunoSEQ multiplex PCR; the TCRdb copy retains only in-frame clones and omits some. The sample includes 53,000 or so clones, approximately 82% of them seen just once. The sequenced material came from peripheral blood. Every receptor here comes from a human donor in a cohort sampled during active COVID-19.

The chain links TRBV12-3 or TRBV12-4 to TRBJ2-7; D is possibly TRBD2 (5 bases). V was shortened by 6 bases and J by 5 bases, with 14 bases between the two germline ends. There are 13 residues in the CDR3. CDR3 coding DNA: TGTGCCAGCAGCCGTACTAGGGCTAACGAGCAGTACTTC. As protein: CASSRTRANEQYF.

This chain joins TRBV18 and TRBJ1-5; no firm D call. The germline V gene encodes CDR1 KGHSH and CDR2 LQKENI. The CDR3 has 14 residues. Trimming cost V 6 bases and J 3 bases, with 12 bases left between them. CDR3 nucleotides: TGTGCCAGCTCCCTAGGAGGCGCCAATCAGCCCCAGCATTTT. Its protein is CASSLGGANQPQHF.

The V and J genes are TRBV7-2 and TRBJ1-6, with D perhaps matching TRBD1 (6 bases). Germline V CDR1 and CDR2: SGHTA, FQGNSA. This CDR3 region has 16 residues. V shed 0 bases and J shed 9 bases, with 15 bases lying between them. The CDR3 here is CASSLAQGTVGSPLHF. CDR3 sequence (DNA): TGTGCCAGCAGCTTAGCGCAGGGGACGGTGGGTTCACCCCTCCACTTT.

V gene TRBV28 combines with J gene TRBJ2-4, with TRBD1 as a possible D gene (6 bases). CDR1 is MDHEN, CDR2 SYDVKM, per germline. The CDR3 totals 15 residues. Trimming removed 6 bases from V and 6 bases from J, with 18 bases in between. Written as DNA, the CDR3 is TGTGCCAGCAGGACCCGGGACATTGACTTAAACATTCAGTACTTC. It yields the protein CASRTRDIDLNIQYF.

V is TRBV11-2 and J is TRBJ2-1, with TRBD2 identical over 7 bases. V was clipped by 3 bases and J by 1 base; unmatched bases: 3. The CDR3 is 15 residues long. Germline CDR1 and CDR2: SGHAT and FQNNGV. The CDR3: CASSLDGGSYNEQFF. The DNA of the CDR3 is TGTGCCAGCAGCTTGGACGGGGGGTCCTACAATGAGCAGTTCTTC.

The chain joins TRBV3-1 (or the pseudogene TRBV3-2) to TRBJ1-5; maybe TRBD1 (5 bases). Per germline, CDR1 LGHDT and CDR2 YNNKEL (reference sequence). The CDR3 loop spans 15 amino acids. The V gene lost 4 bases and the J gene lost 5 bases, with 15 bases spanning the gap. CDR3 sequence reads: CASSLGTPGDQPQHF. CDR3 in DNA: TGTGCCAGCAGCCTGGGGACGCCGGGGGATCAGCCCCAGCATTTT.

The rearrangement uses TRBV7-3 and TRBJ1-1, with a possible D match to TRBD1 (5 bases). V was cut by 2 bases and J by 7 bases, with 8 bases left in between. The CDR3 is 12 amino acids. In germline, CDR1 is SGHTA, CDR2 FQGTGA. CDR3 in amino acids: CASSLSGVEAFF. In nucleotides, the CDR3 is TGTGCCAGCAGCTTATCGGGGGTTGAAGCTTTCTTT.

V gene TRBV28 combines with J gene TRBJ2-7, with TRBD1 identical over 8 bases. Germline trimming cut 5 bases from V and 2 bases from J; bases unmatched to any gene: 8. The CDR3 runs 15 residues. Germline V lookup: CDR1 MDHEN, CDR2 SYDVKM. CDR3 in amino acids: CASSGRQGKAYEQYF. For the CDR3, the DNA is TGTGCCAGCAGTGGTCGACAGGGGAAAGCCTACGAGCAGTACTTC.

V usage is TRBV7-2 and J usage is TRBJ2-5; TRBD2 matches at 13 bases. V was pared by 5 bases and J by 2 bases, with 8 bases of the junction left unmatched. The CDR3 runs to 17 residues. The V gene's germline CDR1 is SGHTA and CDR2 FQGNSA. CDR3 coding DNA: TGTGCCAGCAGCACGGGACTAGCGGGGTTTGGACAAGAGACCCAGTACTTC. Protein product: CASSTGLAGFGQETQYF.

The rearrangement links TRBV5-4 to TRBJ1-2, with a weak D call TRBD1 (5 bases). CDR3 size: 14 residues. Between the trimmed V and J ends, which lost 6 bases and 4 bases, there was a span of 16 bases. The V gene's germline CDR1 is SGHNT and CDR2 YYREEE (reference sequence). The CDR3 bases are TGTGCCAGCAACCAGCACGGGAGGGGCTATGGCTACACCTTC. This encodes CASNQHGRGYGYTF.

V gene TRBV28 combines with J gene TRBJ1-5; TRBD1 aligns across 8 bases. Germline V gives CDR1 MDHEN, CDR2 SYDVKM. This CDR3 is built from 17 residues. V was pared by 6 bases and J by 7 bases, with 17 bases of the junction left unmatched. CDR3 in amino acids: CASRPISDRGTGQPQHF. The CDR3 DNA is TGTGCCAGCAGACCGATCTCTGACAGGGGAACAGGGCAGCCCCAGCATTTT.

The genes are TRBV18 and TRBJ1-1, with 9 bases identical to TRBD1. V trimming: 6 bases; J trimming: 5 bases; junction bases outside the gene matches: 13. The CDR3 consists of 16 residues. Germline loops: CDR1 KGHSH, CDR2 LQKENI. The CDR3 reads CASSPPRDRVETEAFF. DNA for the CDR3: TGTGCCAGCTCTCCTCCCCGGGACAGGGTTGAAACTGAAGCTTTCTTT.

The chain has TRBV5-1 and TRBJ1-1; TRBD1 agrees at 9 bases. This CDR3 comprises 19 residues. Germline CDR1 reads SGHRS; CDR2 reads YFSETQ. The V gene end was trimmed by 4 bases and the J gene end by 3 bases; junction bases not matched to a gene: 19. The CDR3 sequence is CASSRGSGTGYRGDTEAFF. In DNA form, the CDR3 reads TGCGCCAGCAGCAGGGGGTCCGGGACAGGGTACCGCGGGGACACTGAAGCTTTCTTT.

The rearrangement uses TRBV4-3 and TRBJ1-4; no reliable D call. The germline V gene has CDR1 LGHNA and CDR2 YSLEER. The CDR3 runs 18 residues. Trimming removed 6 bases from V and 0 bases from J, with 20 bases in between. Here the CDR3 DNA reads TGCGCCAGCAGTGCTACAGACGCGGGAGGGCCAACTAATGAAAAACTGTTTTTT. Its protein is CASSATDAGGPTNEKLFF.

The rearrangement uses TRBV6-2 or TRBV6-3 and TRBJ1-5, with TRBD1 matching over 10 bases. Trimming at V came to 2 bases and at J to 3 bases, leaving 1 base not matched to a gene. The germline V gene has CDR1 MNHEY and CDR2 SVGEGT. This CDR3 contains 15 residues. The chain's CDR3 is CASSYGQGDNQPQHF. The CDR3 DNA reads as TGTGCCAGCAGTTACGGACAGGGGGACAATCAGCCCCAGCATTTT.

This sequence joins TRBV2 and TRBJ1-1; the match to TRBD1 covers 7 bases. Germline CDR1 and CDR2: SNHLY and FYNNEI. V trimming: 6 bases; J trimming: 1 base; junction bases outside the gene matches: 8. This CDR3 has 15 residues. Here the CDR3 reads CASRIQGKGNTEAFF. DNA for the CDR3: TGTGCCAGCAGGATACAGGGGAAGGGGAACACTGAAGCTTTCTTT.

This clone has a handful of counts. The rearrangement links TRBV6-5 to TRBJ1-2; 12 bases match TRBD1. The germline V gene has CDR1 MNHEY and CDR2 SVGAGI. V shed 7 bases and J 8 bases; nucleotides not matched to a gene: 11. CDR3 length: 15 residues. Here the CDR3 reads CASKRDRGRSDGYTF. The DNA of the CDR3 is TGTGCCAGCAAAAGGGACAGGGGGCGCAGTGACGGCTACACCTTC.

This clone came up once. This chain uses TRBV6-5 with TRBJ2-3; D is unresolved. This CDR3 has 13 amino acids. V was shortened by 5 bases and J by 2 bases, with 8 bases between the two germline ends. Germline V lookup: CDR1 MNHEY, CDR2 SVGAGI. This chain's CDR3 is CASSQIPTDTQYF. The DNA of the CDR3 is TGTGCCAGCAGTCAAATTCCCACAGATACGCAGTATTTT.

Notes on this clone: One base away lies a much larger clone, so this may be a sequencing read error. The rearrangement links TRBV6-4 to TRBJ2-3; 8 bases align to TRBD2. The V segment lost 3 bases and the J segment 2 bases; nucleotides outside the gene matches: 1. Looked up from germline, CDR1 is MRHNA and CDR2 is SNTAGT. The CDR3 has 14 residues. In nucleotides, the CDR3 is TGTGCCAGCAGTGAGCGGGGGGACACAGATACGCAGTATTTT. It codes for CASSERGDTDTQYF.

DNA for the CDR3: TGTGCCAGCAACCTACCTCAGGAAAACTATGGCTACACCTTC. Its protein product is CASNLPQENYGYTF. This rearrangement joins TRBV28 to TRBJ1-2; D remains ambiguous. CDR3 size: 14 residues. V was clipped by 7 bases and J by 2 bases, with 14 bases between them. The germline CDR1 and CDR2 sequences are MDHEN and SYDVKM.

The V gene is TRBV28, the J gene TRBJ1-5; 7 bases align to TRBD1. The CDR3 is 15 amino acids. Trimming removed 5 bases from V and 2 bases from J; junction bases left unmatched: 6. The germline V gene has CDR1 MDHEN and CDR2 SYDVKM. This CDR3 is CASSRTGVGNQPQHF. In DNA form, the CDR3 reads TGTGCCAGCAGTAGAACAGGGGTGGGCAATCAGCCCCAGCATTTT.

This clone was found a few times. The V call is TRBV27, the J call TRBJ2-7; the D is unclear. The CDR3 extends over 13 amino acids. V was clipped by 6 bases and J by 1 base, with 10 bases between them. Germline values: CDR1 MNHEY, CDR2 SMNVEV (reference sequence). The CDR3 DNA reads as TGTGCCAGCAGCTCGAGTATTTCCTACGAGCAGTACTTC. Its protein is CASSSSISYEQYF.

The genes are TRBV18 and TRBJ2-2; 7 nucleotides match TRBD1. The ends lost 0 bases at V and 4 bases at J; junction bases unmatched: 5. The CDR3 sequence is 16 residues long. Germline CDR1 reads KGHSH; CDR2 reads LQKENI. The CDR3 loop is CASSPPDRSLTGELFF. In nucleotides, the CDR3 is TGTGCCAGCTCACCACCGGACAGGTCCCTCACCGGGGAGCTGTTTTTT.

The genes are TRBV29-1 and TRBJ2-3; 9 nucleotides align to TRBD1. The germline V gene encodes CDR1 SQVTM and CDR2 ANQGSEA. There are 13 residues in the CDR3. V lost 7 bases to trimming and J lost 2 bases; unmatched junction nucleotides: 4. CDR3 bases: TGCAGCGCACAGGGGGCCCTCACAGATACGCAGTATTTT. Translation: CSAQGALTDTQYF.

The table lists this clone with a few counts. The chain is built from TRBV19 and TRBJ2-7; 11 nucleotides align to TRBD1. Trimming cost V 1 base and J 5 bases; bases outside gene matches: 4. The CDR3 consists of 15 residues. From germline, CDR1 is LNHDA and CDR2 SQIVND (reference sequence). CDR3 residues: CASSIGGQGANEQYF. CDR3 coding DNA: TGTGCCAGTAGTATAGGAGGACAGGGGGCCAACGAGCAGTACTTC.

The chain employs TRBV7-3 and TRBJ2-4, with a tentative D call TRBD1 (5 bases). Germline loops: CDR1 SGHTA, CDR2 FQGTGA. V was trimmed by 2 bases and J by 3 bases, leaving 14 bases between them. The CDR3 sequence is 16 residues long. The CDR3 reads CASSLLLGRRKNIQYF. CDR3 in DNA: TGTGCCAGCAGCTTACTTTTGGGGCGGCGCAAAAACATTCAGTACTTC. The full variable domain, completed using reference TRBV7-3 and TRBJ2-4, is GAGVSQTPSNKVTEKGKYVELRCDPISGHTALYWYRQSLGQGPEFLIYFQGTGAADDSGLPNDRFFAVRPEGSVSTLKIQRTERGDSAVYLCASSLLLGRRKNIQYFGAGTRLSVL.

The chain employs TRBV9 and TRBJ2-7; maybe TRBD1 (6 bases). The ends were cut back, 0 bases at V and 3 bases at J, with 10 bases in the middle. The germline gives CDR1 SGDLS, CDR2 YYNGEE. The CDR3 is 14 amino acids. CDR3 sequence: CASSVDWTDYEQYF. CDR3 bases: TGTGCCAGCAGCGTAGATTGGACAGACTACGAGCAGTACTTC.